This T cell receptor beta chain was captured by sequencing in a study of T-cell memory formation after mild COVID-19. CDR1 and CDR2 from the germline V gene are SEHNR and FQNEAQ (reference sequence). The CDR3 covers 16 residues. Trimming pared 1 base from V and 7 bases from J, leaving 19 bases between. Of note for this clonotype: Antigen: not known.

Whole-study findings and limits: There was a balanced CD4/CD8 profile in clones contracting day 15 to 85, and later expanders leaned CD4+. Still unconfirmed is whether the second-wave clones peaking on day 37 recognized SARS-CoV-2. CD4+ clones that contracted lay mainly in CM and EM; CD8+ ones lay in EMRA.

The authors produced TCR alpha and TCR beta cDNA libraries with sample barcodes and UMIs by 5'RACE using constant-segment primers. TCRdb reanalysed the 5' RACE reads using MiXCR and keeps one entry per CDR3 protein. The sample has roughly 300,000 distinct CDR3 sequences, roughly 13% seen once. The TCR was taken from a man younger than 35 who had mild COVID-19 (a few samples of this study predate the infection). Cell type and time point are not known. The rearrangement uses TRBV7-9 and TRBJ1-2, with TRBD1 as a possible D gene (5 bases). The sample consisted of PBMCs or a T cell subset sorted from them (not recorded which). CDR3 protein: CASSLVDHRRSPGYTF. The CDR3 nucleotides are TGTGCCAGCAGCTTAGTTGATCACAGGAGATCTCCTGGCTACACCTTC. Filled out from reference TRBV7-9 and TRBJ1-2, the complete variable domain reads DTGVSQNPRHKITKRGQNVTFRCDPISEHNRLYWYRQTLGQGPEFLTYFQNEAQLEKSRLLSDRFSAERPKGSFSTLEIQRTEQGDSAMYLCASSLVDHRRSPGYTFGSGTRLTVV.